The rows below give T cell receptor beta chains drawn from one sample of a study of cytomegalovirus exposure and HLA in healthy donors. The protocol was immunoSEQ multiplex PCR, while the TCRdb copy is restricted to in-frame clones and leaves out a portion. The data hold around 190,000 clones, with about 85% observed a single time. Sequencing was performed on PBMCs. The origin of the receptors is a woman aged 45 to 65 in good health and CMV-seronegative. Each CDR3 is given with its conserved first and last residue. Rows give clone size only sometimes, using once, few, many, or a class for an expanded clone.

V gene | clone size | CDR3 protein
TRBV2 | - | CASSEAGRGVVYTF
TRBV5-1 | - | CASRTDRVREKLFF
TRBV19 | - | CASSIQGFNTEAFF
TRBV2 | - | CASSGGSYEQYF
TRBV9 | - | CASSFRTGGTEAFF
TRBV18 | - | CASSPEGFAYEQYF
TRBV9 | - | CASSVGVGAEEQYF
TRBV6-5 | - | CASSQARNTEAFF
TRBV5-1 | - | CASSLALGGSGANVLTF
TRBV5-4 | - | CASSLGLANEQYF
TRBV27 | - | CASRQGGKDTQYF
TRBV2 | few | CASSDTGTGRETQYF
TRBV7-2 | - | CASSLGQPNTGELFF
TRBV5-1 | few | CASSPWTSGSYEQYF
TRBV29-1 | - | CSVQILAKNIQYF
TRBV5-1 | - | CASSLERAGGEVGNKNIQYF
TRBV2 | few | CASSSPGQVYQPQHF
TRBV7-2 | - | CASSLQGEFYEQYF
TRBV15 | - | CATSRDRRGSYTF
TRBV7-2 | - | CASSLDRSTVYEQYF
TRBV5-1 | - | CASSFGGVSMNEKLFF
TRBV7-2 | once | CASSLRDEQYF
TRBV7-9 | - | CASSSSRGGYTF